These 4 T cell receptor beta chains were sequenced from one sample in a study of cytomegalovirus exposure and HLA in healthy donors. A multiplex PCR was run with 60 Vbeta primers and 13 Jbeta primers. TCRdb's table, derived via immunoSEQ multiplex PCR, lists solely in-frame clones and lacks some. The sample shows some 100,000 clones, around 75% of them seen only once. The sample comprised PBMCs. Receptors originate from a male donor in good health and CMV-seropositive.

This chain uses TRBV7-2 with TRBJ2-2; a weak D match, TRBD1 (5 bases). CDR1 and CDR2 from the germline V gene are SGHTA and FQGNSA. V lost 3 bases, J lost 3 bases, and 14 bases lay in between. This CDR3 spans 16 amino acids. CDR3 bases: TGTGCCAGCAGCTTCCTACTCACAGGAGACACCGGGGAGCTGTTTTTT. Protein: CASSFLLTGDTGELFF. Filled out from reference TRBV7-2 and TRBJ2-2, the complete variable domain reads GAGVSQSPSNKVTEKGKDVELRCDPISGHTALYWYRQSLGQGLEFLIYFQGNSAPDKSGLPSDRFSAERTGGSVSTLTIQRTQQEDSAVYLCASSFLLTGDTGELFFGEGSRLTVL.

The chain links TRBV7-9 to TRBJ1-4; 9 bases are shared with TRBD1. Germline CDR1 reads SEHNR; CDR2 reads FQNEAQ (reference sequence). The CDR3 is made up of 14 amino acids. J lost 5 bases, V lost 3 bases, and 1 base had no gene match. The CDR3 DNA follows: TGTGCCAGCAGCTTCGGGACAGGGAATGAAAAACTGTTTTTT. Amino acid sequence: CASSFGTGNEKLFF.

In DNA, the CDR3 is TGTGCCAGTAGTATTGGAGGGACAGGGGGCCAAGAGACCCAGTACTTC. It translates to CASSIGGTGGQETQYF. V and J are TRBV19 and TRBJ2-5; 11 positions agree with TRBD1. J gave up 1 base and V 3 bases, and 4 bases lay outside the gene matches. Germline CDR1 and CDR2: LNHDA and SQIVND (reference sequence). This CDR3 spans 16 amino acids.

The chain uses TRBV14 and TRBJ2-2, with D perhaps matching TRBD2 (5 bases). Trimming took off 2 bases at V and 7 bases at J, with 11 bases between the two ends. The CDR3 is 14 residues long. Per germline, CDR1 SGHDN and CDR2 FVKESK. CDR3 in DNA: TGTGCCAGCAGCCAATTTTCGGGGTACGGGGAGCTGTTTTTT. This translates into CASSQFSGYGELFF.